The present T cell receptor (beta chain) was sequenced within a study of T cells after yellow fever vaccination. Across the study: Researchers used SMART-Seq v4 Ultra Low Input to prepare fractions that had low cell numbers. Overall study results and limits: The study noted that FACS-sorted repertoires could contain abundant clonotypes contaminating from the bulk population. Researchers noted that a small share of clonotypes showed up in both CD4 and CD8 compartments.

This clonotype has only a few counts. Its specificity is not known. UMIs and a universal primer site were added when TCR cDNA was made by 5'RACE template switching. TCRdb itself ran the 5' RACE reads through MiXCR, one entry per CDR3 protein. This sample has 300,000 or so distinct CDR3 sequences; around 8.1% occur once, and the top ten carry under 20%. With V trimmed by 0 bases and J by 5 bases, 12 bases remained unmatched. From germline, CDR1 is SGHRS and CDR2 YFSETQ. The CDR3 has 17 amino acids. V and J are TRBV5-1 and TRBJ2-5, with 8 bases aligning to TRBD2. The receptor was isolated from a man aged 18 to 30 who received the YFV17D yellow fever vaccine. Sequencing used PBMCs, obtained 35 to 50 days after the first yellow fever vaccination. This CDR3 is CASSLVGSGTARETQYF. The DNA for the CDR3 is TGCGCCAGCAGCTTGGTGGGTAGCGGGACGGCCCGGGAGACCCAGTACTTC. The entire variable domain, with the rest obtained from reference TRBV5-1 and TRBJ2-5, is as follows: KAGVTQTPRYLIKTRGQQVTLSCSPISGHRSVSWYQQTPGQGLQFLFEYFSETQRNKGNFPGRFSGRQFSNSRSEMNVSTLELGDSALYLCASSLVGSGTARETQYFGPGTRLLVL.